This TCR beta chain was profiled in a study of CD8+CD57+ T cells in acquired aplastic anemia. The CDR3 has 15 amino acids. CDR1 is DFQATT and CDR2 is SNEGSKA in the germline V gene (reference sequence). V lost 4 bases to trimming and J lost 4 bases; unmatched junction nucleotides: 8. Profiling that covered TCR beta VDJ and CDR3 relied on genomic DNA as its template. TCRdb re-derived calls from the reads in MiXCR, one entry per CDR3 protein. The sample lists 150,000 to 200,000 distinct CDR3 sequences, about 50% occurring once. The sequenced patients had an expansion of CD8+CD57+ cells seen by flow cytometry.

The clonotype originates from a human donor with aplastic anemia. The sequenced sample consisted of sorted CD4+, CD8+, or CD8+CD57+ T cells (not recorded which) from PBMCs. The rearrangement uses TRBV20-1 and TRBJ1-2; the match to TRBD1 covers 11 bases. The CDR3 region is CSAITGTGGLYGYTF. The DNA of the CDR3 is TGCAGTGCTATTACCGGGACAGGGGGACTCTATGGCTACACCTTC.